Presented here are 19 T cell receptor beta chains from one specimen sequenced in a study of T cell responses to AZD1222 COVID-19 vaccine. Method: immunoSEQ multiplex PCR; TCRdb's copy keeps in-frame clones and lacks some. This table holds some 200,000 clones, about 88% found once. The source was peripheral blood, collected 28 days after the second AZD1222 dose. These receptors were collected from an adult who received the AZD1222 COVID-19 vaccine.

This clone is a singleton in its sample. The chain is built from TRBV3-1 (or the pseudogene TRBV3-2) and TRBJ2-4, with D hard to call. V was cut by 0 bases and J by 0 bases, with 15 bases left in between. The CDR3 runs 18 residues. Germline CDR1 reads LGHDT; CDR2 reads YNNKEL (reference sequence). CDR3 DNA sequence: TGTGCCAGCAGCCAAGATGTAATGCAGAGGCTAGCCAAAAACATTCAGTACTTC. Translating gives CASSQDVMQRLAKNIQYF.

This CDR3 reads CASSPDGSSGNTIYF. In nucleotides, the CDR3 is TGTGCCAGCAGCCCCGACGGTAGCTCTGGAAACACCATATATTTT. This chain connects TRBV21-1 to TRBJ1-3. TRBV21-1 is shown as a pseudogene. This CDR3 has 15 residues.

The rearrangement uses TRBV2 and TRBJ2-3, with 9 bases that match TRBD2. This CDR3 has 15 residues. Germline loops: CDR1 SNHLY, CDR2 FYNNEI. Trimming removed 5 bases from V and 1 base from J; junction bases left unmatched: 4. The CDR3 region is CASSRAGGGTDTQYF. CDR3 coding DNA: TGTGCCAGCAGTCGAGCGGGAGGTGGCACAGATACGCAGTATTTT.

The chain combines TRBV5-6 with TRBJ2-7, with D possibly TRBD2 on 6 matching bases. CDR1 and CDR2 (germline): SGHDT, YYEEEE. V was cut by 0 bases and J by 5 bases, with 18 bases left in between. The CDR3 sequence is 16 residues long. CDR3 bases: TGTGCCAGCAGCTTGGGGGGCGGGATGCGAGGCCACGAGCAGTACTTC. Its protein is CASSLGGGMRGHEQYF.

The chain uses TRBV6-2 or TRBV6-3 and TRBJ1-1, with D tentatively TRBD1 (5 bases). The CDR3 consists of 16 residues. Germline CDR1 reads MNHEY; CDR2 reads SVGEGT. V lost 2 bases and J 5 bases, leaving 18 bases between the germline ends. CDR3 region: CASSYPRSGGGTEAFF. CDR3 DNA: TGTGCCAGCAGTTACCCCCGTTCTGGGGGGGGGACTGAAGCTTTCTTT.

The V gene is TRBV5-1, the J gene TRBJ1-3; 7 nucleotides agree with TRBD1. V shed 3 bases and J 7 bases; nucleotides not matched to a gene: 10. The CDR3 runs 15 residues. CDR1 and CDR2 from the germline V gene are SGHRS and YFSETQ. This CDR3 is CASSSTGLAWNTIYF. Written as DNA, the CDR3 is TGCGCCAGCAGCTCGACAGGGCTTGCCTGGAACACCATATATTTT.

Written as DNA, the CDR3 is TGTGCCAGCAGCACCGGGACTAGCCGGATGGGCAGCCAAGAGACCCAGTACTTC. Encoded protein: CASSTGTSRMGSQETQYF. J is TRBJ2-5 and V is TRBV9, with 9 positions matching TRBD2. V trimming: 4 bases; J trimming: 1 base; junction bases outside the gene matches: 14. The CDR3 length is 18 residues. The germline CDR1 and CDR2 sequences are SGDLS and YYNGEE.

The CDR3, as DNA: TGCGCCAGCAGCTGGCGGGAAGCTAGCACAGATACGCAGTATTTT. This codes for CASSWREASTDTQYF. This rearrangement joins TRBV5-1 to TRBJ2-3, with TRBD2 as a possible D gene (6 bases). This CDR3 has 15 residues. Trimming pared 3 bases from V and 0 bases from J, leaving 11 bases between. The germline CDR1 and CDR2 sequences are SGHRS and YFSETQ.

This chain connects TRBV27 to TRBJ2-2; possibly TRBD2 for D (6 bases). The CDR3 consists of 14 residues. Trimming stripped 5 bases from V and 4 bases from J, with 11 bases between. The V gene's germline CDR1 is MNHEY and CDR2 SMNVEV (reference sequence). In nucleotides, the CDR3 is TGTGCCAGCAGTGGGGACTCCTTCACCGGGGAGCTGTTTTTT. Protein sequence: CASSGDSFTGELFF.

CDR3 bases: TGTGCCACCAGTGATTCCCAGGGTAACAATCAGCCCCAGCATTTT. As protein: CATSDSQGNNQPQHF. The chain is built from TRBV24-1 and TRBJ1-5; possible D gene TRBD1, 5 bases. The CDR3 spans 15 residues. The V end was cut by 2 bases, the J end by 3 bases, with 10 bases between. Germline-derived CDR1 and CDR2 are KGHDR and SFDVKD.

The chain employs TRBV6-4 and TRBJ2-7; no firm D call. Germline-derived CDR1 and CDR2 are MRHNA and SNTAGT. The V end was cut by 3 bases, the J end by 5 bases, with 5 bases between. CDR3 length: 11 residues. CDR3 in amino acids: CASSDIDEQYF. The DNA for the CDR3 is TGTGCCAGCAGTGATATCGACGAGCAGTACTTC.

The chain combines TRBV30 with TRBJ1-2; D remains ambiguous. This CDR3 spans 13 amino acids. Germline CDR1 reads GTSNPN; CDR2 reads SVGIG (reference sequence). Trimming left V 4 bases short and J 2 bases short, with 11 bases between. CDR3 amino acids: CAWKERRNYGYTF. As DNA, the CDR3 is TGTGCCTGGAAAGAGAGGAGGAACTATGGCTACACCTTC.

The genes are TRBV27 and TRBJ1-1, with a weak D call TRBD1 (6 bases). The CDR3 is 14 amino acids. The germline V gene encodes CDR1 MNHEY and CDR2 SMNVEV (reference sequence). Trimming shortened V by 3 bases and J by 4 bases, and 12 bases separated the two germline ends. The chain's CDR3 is CASSFQGSGTEAFF. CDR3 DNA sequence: TGTGCCAGCAGTTTTCAGGGGTCAGGCACTGAAGCTTTCTTT.

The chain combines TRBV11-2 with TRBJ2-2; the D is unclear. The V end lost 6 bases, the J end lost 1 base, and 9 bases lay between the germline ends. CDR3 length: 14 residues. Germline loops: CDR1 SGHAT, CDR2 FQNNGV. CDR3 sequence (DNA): TGTGCCAGCAGTTCCACGGGGAACACCGGGGAGCTGTTTTTT. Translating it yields CASSSTGNTGELFF.

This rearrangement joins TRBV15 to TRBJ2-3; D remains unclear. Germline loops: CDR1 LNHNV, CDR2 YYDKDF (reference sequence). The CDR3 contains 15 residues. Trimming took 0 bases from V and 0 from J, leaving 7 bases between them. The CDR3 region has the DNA TGTGCCACCAGCAGAGACCGCTTGAGCACAGATACGCAGTATTTT. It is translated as CATSRDRLSTDTQYF. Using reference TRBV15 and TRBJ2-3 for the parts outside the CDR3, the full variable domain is DAMVIQNPRYQVTQFGKPVTLSCSQTLNHNVMYWYQQKSSQAPKLLFHYYDKDFNNEADTPDNFQSRRPNTSFCFLDIRSPGLGDTAMYLCATSRDRLSTDTQYFGPGTRLTVL.

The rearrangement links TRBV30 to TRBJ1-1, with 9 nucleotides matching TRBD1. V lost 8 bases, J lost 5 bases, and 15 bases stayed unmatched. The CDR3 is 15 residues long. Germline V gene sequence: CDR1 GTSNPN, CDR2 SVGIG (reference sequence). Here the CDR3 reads CARLRDGTGITEAFF. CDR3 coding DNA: TGTGCCCGTCTTCGGGATGGGACAGGGATTACTGAAGCTTTCTTT.

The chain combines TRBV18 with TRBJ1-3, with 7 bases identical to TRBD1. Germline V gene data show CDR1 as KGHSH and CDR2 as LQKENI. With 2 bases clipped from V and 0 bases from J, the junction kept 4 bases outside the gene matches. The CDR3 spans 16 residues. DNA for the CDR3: TGTGCCAGCTCACCAACGGGACAGAGCTCTGGAAACACCATATATTTT. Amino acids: CASSPTGQSSGNTIYF.

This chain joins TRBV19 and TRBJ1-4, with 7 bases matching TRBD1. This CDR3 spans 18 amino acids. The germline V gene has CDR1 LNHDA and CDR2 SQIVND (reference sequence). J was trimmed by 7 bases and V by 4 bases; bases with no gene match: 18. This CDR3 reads CASSKWGLRTGQGEKLFF. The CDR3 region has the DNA TGTGCCAGTAGTAAGTGGGGATTGCGGACAGGCCAGGGTGAAAAACTGTTTTTT. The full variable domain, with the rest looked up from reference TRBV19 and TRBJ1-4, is DGGITQSPKYLFRKEGQNVTLSCEQNLNHDAMYWYRQDPGQGLRLIYYSQIVNDFQKGDIAEGYSVSREKKESFPLTVTSAQKNPTAFYLCASSKWGLRTGQGEKLFFGSGTQLSVL.

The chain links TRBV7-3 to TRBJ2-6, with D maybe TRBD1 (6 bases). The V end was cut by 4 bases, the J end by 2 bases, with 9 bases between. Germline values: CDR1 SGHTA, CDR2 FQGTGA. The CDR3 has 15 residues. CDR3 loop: CASSSRGTGANVLTF. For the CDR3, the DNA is TGTGCCAGCAGCTCCAGGGGAACTGGGGCCAACGTCCTGACTTTC.